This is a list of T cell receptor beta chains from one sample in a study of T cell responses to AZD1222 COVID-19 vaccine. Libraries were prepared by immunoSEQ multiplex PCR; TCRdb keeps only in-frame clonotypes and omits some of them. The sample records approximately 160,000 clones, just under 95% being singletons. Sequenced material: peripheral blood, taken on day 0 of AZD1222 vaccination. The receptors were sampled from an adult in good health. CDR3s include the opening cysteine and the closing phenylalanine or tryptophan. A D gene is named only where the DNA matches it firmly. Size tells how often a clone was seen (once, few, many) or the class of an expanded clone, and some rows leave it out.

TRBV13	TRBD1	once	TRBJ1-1	TGTGCCAGCAGCCCCTACGACAGGGAAACTGAAGCTTTCTTT	CASSPYDRETEAFF
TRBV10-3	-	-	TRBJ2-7	TGTGCCATCAGTGAGTCGGGGTCTGGCTACGAGCAGTACTTC	CAISESGSGYEQYF
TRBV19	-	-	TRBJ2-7	TGTGCCAGTAGTATCCAGCCGGCAACCTACGAGCAGTACTTC	CASSIQPATYEQYF
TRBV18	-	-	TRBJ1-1	TGTGCCAGCTCACCACTAGGCATCCATAGCCGGGGCACTGAAGCTTTCTTT	CASSPLGIHSRGTEAFF
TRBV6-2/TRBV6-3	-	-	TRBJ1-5	TGTGCCAGCAGTTCCCTAACTTCCCCCCAGCATCAGCCCCAGCATTTT	CASSSLTSPQHQPQHF
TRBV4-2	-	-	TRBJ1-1	TGTGCCAGCAGCTCCTCCGAGGGAAGTTCTTCTGAAGCTTTCTTT	CASSSSEGSSSEAFF
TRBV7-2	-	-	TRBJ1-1	TGTGCCAGCAGCTCACAGGACCAAGCTTTCTTT	CASSSQDQAFF
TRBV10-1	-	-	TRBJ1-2	TGCGCCAGCAGTGAGTCGTCGTCGTTGGGCTACACCTTC	CASSESSSLGYTF
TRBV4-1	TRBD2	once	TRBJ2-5	TGCGCCAGCAGCAGCCTCCTAGCGGGGGGGGCCTTTCAAGAGACCCAGTACTTC	CASSSLLAGGAFQETQYF
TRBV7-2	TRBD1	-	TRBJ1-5	TGTGCCAGCAGCTACCGTGGGACAGGGGGAGACCGGCCCCAGCATTTT	CASSYRGTGGDRPQHF
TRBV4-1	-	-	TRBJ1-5	TGCGCCAGCAGCCAAGGTTTCAAGGATAGCAATCAGCTCCAGCATTTT	CASSQGFKDSNQLQHF
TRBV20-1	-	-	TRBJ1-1	TGCAGTGCCCCGGTGAACACTGAAGCTTTCTTT	CSAPVNTEAFF
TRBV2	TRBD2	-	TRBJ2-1	TGTGCCAGCAACAGTCCAGCGGGGGGACTAAAGAATGAGCAGTTCTTC	CASNSPAGGLKNEQFF
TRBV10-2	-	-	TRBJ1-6	TGCGCCAGCAGTGAGTCAAGGGATAATTCACCCCTCCACTTT	CASSESRDNSPLHF
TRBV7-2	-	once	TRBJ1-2	TGTGCCAGCAGCTCTACGGGGGGCGGTGGCTACACCTTC	CASSSTGGGGYTF
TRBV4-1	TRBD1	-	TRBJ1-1	TGCGCCAGCAGCCCCGGACAGGGCACCATGAACACTGAAGCTTTCTTT	CASSPGQGTMNTEAFF
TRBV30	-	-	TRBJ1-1	TGTGCCTGGAGCCTAGAGCCCATGAACACTGAAGCTTTCTTT	CAWSLEPMNTEAFF
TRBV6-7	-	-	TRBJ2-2	TGTGCCAGCAATGTTCCAGGGCCGGTAACCGGGGAGCTGTTTTTT	CASNVPGPVTGELFF
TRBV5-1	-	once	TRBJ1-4	TGCGCCAGCAGCTTATTAGCGACTAATGAAAAACTGTTTTTT	CASSLLATNEKLFF
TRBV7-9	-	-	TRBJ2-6	TGTGCCAGCAGCTTAAATACGGCAAGATCTGGGGCCAACGTCCTGACTTTC	CASSLNTARSGANVLTF
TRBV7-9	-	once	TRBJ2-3	TGTGCCAGCAGCTTAGTTTCCGGAGCAGGAGGCACAGATACGCAGTATTTT	CASSLVSGAGGTDTQYF
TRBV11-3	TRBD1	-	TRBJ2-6	TGTGCCAGCAGCCTAAGACAGGGTACTGGGGCCAACGTCCTGACTTTC	CASSLRQGTGANVLTF
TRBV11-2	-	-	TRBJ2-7	TGTGCCAGCAGCCCCATGGGGCTCACCTACGAGCAGTACTTC	CASSPMGLTYEQYF